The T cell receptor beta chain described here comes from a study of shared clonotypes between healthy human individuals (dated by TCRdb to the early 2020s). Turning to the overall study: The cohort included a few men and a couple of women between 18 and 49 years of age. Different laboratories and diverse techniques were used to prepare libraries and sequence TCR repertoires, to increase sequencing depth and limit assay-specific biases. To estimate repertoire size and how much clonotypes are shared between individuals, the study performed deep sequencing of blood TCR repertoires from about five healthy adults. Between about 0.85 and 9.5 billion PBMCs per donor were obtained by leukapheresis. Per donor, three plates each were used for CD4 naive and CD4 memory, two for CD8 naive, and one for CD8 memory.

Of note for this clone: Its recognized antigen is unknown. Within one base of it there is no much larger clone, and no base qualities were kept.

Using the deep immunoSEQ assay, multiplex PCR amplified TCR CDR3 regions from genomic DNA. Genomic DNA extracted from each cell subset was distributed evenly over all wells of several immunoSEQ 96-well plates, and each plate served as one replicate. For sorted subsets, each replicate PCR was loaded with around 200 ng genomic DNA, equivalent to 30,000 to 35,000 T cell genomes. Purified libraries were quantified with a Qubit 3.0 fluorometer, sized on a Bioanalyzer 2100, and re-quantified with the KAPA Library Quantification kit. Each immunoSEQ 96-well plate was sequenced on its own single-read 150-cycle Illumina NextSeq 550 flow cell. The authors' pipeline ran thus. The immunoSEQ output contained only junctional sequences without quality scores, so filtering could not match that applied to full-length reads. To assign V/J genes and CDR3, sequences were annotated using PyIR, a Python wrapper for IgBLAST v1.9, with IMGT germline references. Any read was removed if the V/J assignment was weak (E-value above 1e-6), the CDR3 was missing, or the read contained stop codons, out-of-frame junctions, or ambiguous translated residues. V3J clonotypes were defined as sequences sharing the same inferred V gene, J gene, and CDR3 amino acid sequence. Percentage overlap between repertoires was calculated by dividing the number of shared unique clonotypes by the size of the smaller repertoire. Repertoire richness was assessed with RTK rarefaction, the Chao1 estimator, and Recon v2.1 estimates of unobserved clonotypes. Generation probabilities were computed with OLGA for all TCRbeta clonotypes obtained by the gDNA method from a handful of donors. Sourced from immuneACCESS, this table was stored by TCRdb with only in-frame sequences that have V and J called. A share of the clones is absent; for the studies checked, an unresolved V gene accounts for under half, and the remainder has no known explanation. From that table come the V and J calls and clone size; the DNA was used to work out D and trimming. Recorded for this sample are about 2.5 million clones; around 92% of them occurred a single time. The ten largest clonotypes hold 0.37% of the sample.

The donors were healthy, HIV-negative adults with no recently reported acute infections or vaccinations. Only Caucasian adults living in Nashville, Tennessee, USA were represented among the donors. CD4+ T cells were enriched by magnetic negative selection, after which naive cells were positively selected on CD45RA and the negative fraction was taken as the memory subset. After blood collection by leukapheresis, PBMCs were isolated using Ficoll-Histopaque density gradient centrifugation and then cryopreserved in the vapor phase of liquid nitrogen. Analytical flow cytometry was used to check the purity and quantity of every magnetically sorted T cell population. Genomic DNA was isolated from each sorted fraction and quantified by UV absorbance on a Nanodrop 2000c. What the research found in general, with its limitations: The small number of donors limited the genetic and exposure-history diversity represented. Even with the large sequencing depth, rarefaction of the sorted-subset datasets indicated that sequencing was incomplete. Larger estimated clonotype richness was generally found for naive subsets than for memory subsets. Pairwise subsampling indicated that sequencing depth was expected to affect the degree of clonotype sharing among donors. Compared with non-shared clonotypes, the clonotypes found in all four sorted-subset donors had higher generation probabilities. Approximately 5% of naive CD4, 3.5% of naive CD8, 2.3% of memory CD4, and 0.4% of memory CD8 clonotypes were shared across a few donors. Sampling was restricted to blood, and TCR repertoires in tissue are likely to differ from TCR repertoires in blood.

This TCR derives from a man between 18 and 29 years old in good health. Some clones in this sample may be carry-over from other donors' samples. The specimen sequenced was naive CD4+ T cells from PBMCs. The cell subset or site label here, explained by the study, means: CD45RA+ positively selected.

The CDR3 has the sequence CASSLTSGDYEQYF. The bases read TGTGCCAGCAGCTTAACTAGCGGGGACTACGAGCAGTACTTC. The rearrangement joined TRBV7-3 to TRBJ2-7, with 8 bases matching TRBD2. CDR1 and CDR2 (SGHTA, FQGTGA) derive from the germline V gene. Compared with germline, V lacks 0 bases and J lacks 3 bases; bases without a gene match: 1. The CDR3 holds 14 amino acids from the cysteine to the phenylalanine. Only the CDR3 DNA stays, 42 bases, in frame from base 1.